These 31 T cell receptor beta chains came from one sample sequenced in a study of T cell changes during pregnancy in multiple sclerosis. Clones were read by immunoSEQ multiplex PCR, and TCRdb kept only the in-frame ones, dropping some. Of over 55,000 clones listed, 87% were seen once; the top ten hold 5.3%. Sequencing was carried out using peripheral blood from another person, used as feeder cells. Receptors originate from a human donor whose cells served as feeder cells for cultures in a pregnancy study.

The V and J genes are TRBV6-1 and TRBJ2-6; the D gene is possibly TRBD1 (6 bases). Trimming shortened V by 10 bases and J by 4 bases, and 17 bases separated the two germline ends. The CDR3 runs to 15 residues. Germline CDR1 and CDR2: MNHNS and SASEGT. In DNA form, the CDR3 reads TGTGCCACCACCCCGGGGACAAGAGGGGCCAACGTCCTGACTTTC. Translation gives CATTPGTRGANVLTF.

The chain links TRBV25-1 to TRBJ2-5, with D uncertain. With the DNA end fitting TRBJ2-7 better, the J assignment may be wrong. Germline CDR1 MGHDK, CDR2 SYGVNS. The CDR3 is 13 amino acids. Written as DNA, the CDR3 is TGTGCCAGCAGTGTGGCGAAGGGTGGCGAGCAGTACTTC. It specifies CASSVAKGGEQYF.

This chain joins TRBV18 and TRBJ1-4; a possible D gene is TRBD1 (5 bases). The CDR3 has 16 amino acids. Germline loops: CDR1 KGHSH, CDR2 LQKENI. V lost 0 bases to trimming and J lost 5 bases, with 13 bases between them. The CDR3: CASSPPWAGRNEKLFF. In DNA, the CDR3 is TGTGCCAGCTCACCACCGTGGGCAGGGAGAAATGAAAAACTGTTTTTT.

This chain uses TRBV28 with TRBJ2-1; no definite D call. V was pared by 9 bases and J by 0 bases, with 12 bases between. Germline V gene data show CDR1 as MDHEN and CDR2 as SYDVKM. There are 14 residues in the CDR3. The CDR3 DNA reads TGTGCCAGTGACTCCTTCAGCTCCTACAATGAGCAGTTCTTC. It codes for CASDSFSSYNEQFF.

Written as DNA, the CDR3 is TGTGCCAGCTCACCACCGTTCCGGCAGGGCACGAACTCTGGAAACACCATATATTTT. Residues: CASSPPFRQGTNSGNTIYF. The chain recombines TRBV18 with TRBJ1-3; weak D call: TRBD1 (5 bases). Germline-derived CDR1 and CDR2 are KGHSH and LQKENI. Trimming shortened V by 0 bases and J by 0 bases, and 18 bases separated the two germline ends. CDR3 size: 19 residues.

The rearrangement uses TRBV2 and TRBJ2-5; D is unresolved. V gave up 7 bases and J gave up 4 bases, with 7 bases separating them. Germline assignment: CDR1 SNHLY and CDR2 FYNNEI. This CDR3 has 11 amino acids. The CDR3 sequence is CASNLLETQYF. The CDR3 nucleotides read TGTGCCAGCAACCTTCTAGAGACCCAGTACTTC.

V is TRBV7-9 and J is TRBJ2-6; 7 positions match TRBD1. V shed 5 bases and J 0 bases; nucleotides not matched to a gene: 7. The CDR3 runs 17 residues. Germline values: CDR1 SEHNR, CDR2 FQNEAQ (reference sequence). The CDR3 nucleotides read TGTGCCAGCAGCCCTTGGACAGGAAACTCTGGGGCCAACGTCCTGACTTTC. Amino acids: CASSPWTGNSGANVLTF. The full variable domain, in which reference TRBV7-9 and TRBJ2-6 provide the parts outside the CDR3, is DTGVSQNPRHKITKRGQNVTFRCDPISEHNRLYWYRQTLGQGPEFLTYFQNEAQLEKSRLLSDRFSAERPKGSFSTLEIQRTEQGDSAMYLCASSPWTGNSGANVLTFGAGSRLTVL.

The chain has TRBV28 and TRBJ2-5, with TRBD2 matching 8 bases. This CDR3 contains 16 residues. V was clipped by 3 bases and J by 3 bases; unmatched bases: 9. The germline V gene encodes CDR1 MDHEN and CDR2 SYDVKM. The CDR3 DNA is TGTGCCAGCAGTTTGAGGAGCGGGGGAAACAAAGAGACCCAGTACTTC. It specifies CASSLRSGGNKETQYF.

The chain recombines TRBV28 with TRBJ1-2; D is unresolved. Trimming took off 1 base at V and 4 bases at J, with 10 bases between the two ends. CDR1 is MDHEN, CDR2 SYDVKM, per germline. This CDR3 is 14 amino acids long. The CDR3 DNA is TGTGCCAGCAGTTTATCCCGGGCGCCCTATGGCTACACCTTC. Its protein is CASSLSRAPYGYTF.

This chain links TRBV5-5 with TRBJ1-5; 7 nucleotides match TRBD1. V shed 0 bases, J shed 4 bases, and the junction held 4 bases outside the gene matches. This CDR3 region has 15 residues. In germline, CDR1 is SGHKS, CDR2 YYEKEE (reference sequence). The CDR3 region has the DNA TGTGCCAGCAGCTTGGGAGGGGGCAGAAATCAGCCCCAGCATTTT. Protein product: CASSLGGGRNQPQHF.

Comment on this clone: Germline and junction disagree at one end, which may indicate a read error. This chain joins TRBV6-1 and TRBJ1-1; D not resolved. The CDR3 extends over 8 amino acids. The germline V gene has CDR1 MNHNS and CDR2 SASEGT. CDR3 nucleotides: TGTGCCAGCACTGAAGCTTTCTTT. Its protein product is CASTEAFF.

The chain is built from TRBV6-6 and TRBJ1-5, with a possible D match to TRBD1 (5 bases). This CDR3 spans 16 amino acids. The germline V gene has CDR1 MNHNY and CDR2 SVGAGI (reference sequence). Trimming shortened V by 0 bases and J by 4 bases, and 13 bases separated the two germline ends. CDR3 amino acids: CASSYSVRGRNQPQHF. Here the CDR3 DNA reads TGTGCCAGCAGTTACTCAGTACGGGGCCGGAATCAGCCCCAGCATTTT.

This clone was detected many times. The chain has TRBV4-3 and TRBJ2-1; D unresolved. The CDR3 covers 17 residues. Germline V gene sequence: CDR1 LGHNA, CDR2 YSLEER. Trimming removed 0 bases at V and 9 bases at J, with 21 bases between. The DNA for the CDR3 is TGCGCCAGCAGCCAAGACCCCGGGCGGAGCAGAGAAGGTGAGCAGTTCTTC. Encoded protein: CASSQDPGRSREGEQFF.

The rearrangement joins TRBV9 to TRBJ2-4; perhaps TRBD2 as D (5 bases). V lost 3 bases and J 11 bases, leaving 12 bases between the germline ends. CDR1 is SGDLS, CDR2 YYNGEE, per germline. This CDR3 comprises 12 residues. The CDR3 here is CASSALTGFQYF. For the CDR3, the DNA is TGTGCCAGCAGCGCGTTGACGGGGTTTCAGTACTTC.

CDR3 protein: CASSAQGADTYNSPLHF. The CDR3 DNA follows: TGTGCCAGCAGCGCCCAGGGGGCAGACACCTATAATTCACCCCTCCACTTT. The chain uses TRBV9 and TRBJ1-6; TRBD1 matches 8 bases. This CDR3 region has 17 residues. V gave up 3 bases and J gave up 2 bases; unmatched junction bases: 7. CDR1 is SGDLS and CDR2 is YYNGEE in the germline V gene.

The rearrangement links TRBV7-2 to TRBJ1-6; no clear D gene. Trimming removed 7 bases from V and 10 bases from J, with 20 bases in between. The germline V gene encodes CDR1 SGHTA and CDR2 FQGNSA. The CDR3 sequence is 15 residues long. The CDR3 loop reads CASKRTAAPESPLHF. For the CDR3, the DNA is TGTGCCAGCAAACGGACGGCCGCGCCCGAATCACCCCTCCACTTT.

This clone came up once. This rearrangement joins TRBV30 to TRBJ2-3; D not certain. The V gene's germline CDR1 is GTSNPN and CDR2 SVGIG (reference sequence). The CDR3 is made up of 12 amino acids. V lost 8 bases to trimming and J lost 1 base, with 10 bases between them. CDR3 nucleotides: TGTGCCCGAAACATTGGCACAGATACGCAGTATTTT. Its translation: CARNIGTDTQYF.

Only one count was recorded for this clone. This chain joins TRBV5-6 and TRBJ2-7; D may match TRBD1 or TRBD2 (5 bases each). Germline CDR1 SGHDT, CDR2 YYEEEE. V was trimmed by 4 bases and J by 4 bases, leaving 12 bases between them. The CDR3 totals 13 residues. The CDR3 reads CASSPPGSYEQYF. As DNA, the CDR3 is TGTGCCAGCAGCCCCCCAGGGAGTTACGAGCAGTACTTC.

The genes are TRBV6-9 and TRBJ1-5; D is undetermined. V gave up 2 bases and J gave up 3 bases, with 20 bases separating them. The germline V gene encodes CDR1 MNHGY and CDR2 SVAAGI. This CDR3 is 18 amino acids long. In DNA form, the CDR3 reads TGTGCCAGCAGTTATCTAGGATTAAAATTGCAGGACAATCAGCCCCAGCATTTT. It encodes CASSYLGLKLQDNQPQHF.

The chain employs TRBV27 and TRBJ2-3, with 12 bases identical to TRBD1. Germline V lookup: CDR1 MNHEY, CDR2 SMNVEV (reference sequence). V was pared by 2 bases and J by 5 bases, with 2 bases of the junction left unmatched. The CDR3 sequence is 15 residues long. DNA for the CDR3: TGTGCCAGCAGTTTAAGGGACAGGGGGCTAGATACGCAGTATTTT. It is translated as CASSLRDRGLDTQYF.

The chain uses TRBV19 and TRBJ1-2; D is perhaps TRBD1 (6 bases). CDR1 is LNHDA and CDR2 is SQIVND in the germline V gene (reference sequence). The CDR3 is made up of 13 amino acids. V shed 5 bases and J shed 3 bases, with 10 bases lying between them. The CDR3 protein is CASSPDRYYGYTF. The CDR3 nucleotides are TGTGCCAGTAGTCCGGACAGATACTATGGCTACACCTTC.

The chain's CDR3 is CASSHDGGSYNEQFF. The CDR3 DNA follows: TGTGCCAGCAGCCATGACGGGGGCTCCTACAATGAGCAGTTCTTC. This rearrangement joins TRBV7-9 to TRBJ2-1, with D perhaps matching TRBD2 (6 bases). There are 15 residues in the CDR3. The germline V gene encodes CDR1 SEHNR and CDR2 FQNEAQ (reference sequence). V was cut by 5 bases and J by 0 bases, with 11 bases left in between.

This clone was detected only a few times. The chain is built from TRBV5-4 and TRBJ2-1; TRBD2 matches at 9 bases. CDR1 SGHNT and CDR2 YYREEE come from the germline V gene (reference sequence). The CDR3 has 16 residues. The J segment lost 4 bases and the V segment lost 2 bases, leaving 7 bases of the junction unmatched. The CDR3 loop is CASSFGGAGGYNEQFF. DNA of the CDR3: TGTGCCAGCAGCTTTGGAGGCGCGGGAGGGTACAATGAGCAGTTCTTC.

This chain's CDR3 is CAISDPKGTPNV. The CDR3 coding sequence is TGTGCCATCAGTGACCCGAAGGGGACTCCGAATGTC. The chain recombines TRBV10-3 with TRBJ2-7, with a possible D match to TRBD2 (6 bases). CDR3 size: 12 residues. CDR1 is ENHRY, CDR2 SYGVKD, per germline.

V is TRBV25-1 and J is TRBJ1-4, with D perhaps TRBD1 (5 bases). The germline CDR1 and CDR2 sequences are MGHDK and SYGVNS. CDR3 length: 15 amino acids. V lost 8 bases, J lost 0 bases, and 13 bases lay in between. This CDR3 is CASRQTGATNEKLFF. CDR3 bases: TGTGCCAGCCGACAAACAGGCGCAACTAATGAAAAACTGTTTTTT.

The V gene is TRBV7-8, the J gene TRBJ1-5; the D is unclear. Germline CDR1 reads SGHVS; CDR2 reads FQNEAQ. The CDR3 extends over 13 amino acids. V was cut by 4 bases and J by 12 bases, with 16 bases left in between. The DNA of the CDR3 is TGTGCCAGCAGCTCGACCTCGGGCCGCCGCCAGCATTTT. Translated: CASSSTSGRRQHF.

This clone has a single count. The CDR3 sequence: CASSMSGNRREQYF. The CDR3 DNA reads TGTGCCAGCAGCATGAGCGGGAACCGGAGAGAGCAGTACTTC. The genes are TRBV11-1 and TRBJ2-7, with 7 nucleotides matching TRBD2. In germline, CDR1 is SGHAT, CDR2 FQDESV (reference sequence). This CDR3 is built from 14 residues. The V and J ends lost 5 bases and 7 bases, in that order; junction bases with no gene match: 11.

The gene calls are TRBV7-9 and TRBJ1-4; weak D call: TRBD1 (5 bases). This CDR3 region has 15 residues. Trimming cost V 5 bases and J 0 bases, with 10 bases left between them. In germline, CDR1 is SEHNR, CDR2 FQNEAQ (reference sequence). In DNA form, the CDR3 reads TGTGCCAGCAGCCCCCGAGGGGCAACTAATGAAAAACTGTTTTTT. This sequence encodes CASSPRGATNEKLFF. Looking up the rest from reference TRBV7-9 and TRBJ1-4 gives the full variable domain: DTGVSQNPRHKITKRGQNVTFRCDPISEHNRLYWYRQTLGQGPEFLTYFQNEAQLEKSRLLSDRFSAERPKGSFSTLEIQRTEQGDSAMYLCASSPRGATNEKLFFGSGTQLSVL.

This sequence joins TRBV19 and TRBJ2-5, with D possibly TRBD1 on 5 matching bases. Germline V gives CDR1 LNHDA, CDR2 SQIVND (reference sequence). The CDR3 covers 19 residues. Trimming took 3 bases from V and 2 from J, leaving 25 bases between them. Here the CDR3 DNA reads TGTGCCAGTAGTATTGGTGTATGGAGAGAGAAGGGGTCACAAGAGACCCAGTACTTC. This gives the protein CASSIGVWREKGSQETQYF.

The chain's CDR3 is CASSFRGQPQHF. CDR3 in DNA: TGTGCCAGCAGTTTTCGGGGCCAGCCCCAGCATTTT. The V call is TRBV27, the J call TRBJ1-5; possibly TRBD1 for D (5 bases). CDR3 length: 12 amino acids. Germline CDR1 MNHEY, CDR2 SMNVEV (reference sequence). Trimming shortened V by 3 bases and J by 7 bases, and 7 bases separated the two germline ends.

The CDR3 region has the DNA TGTGCCAGCAGTTTATCCCAGGGGGCTCAGCCCCAGCATTTT. As protein: CASSLSQGAQPQHF. The chain recombines TRBV27 with TRBJ1-5; 8 bases fit TRBD1. The germline V gene has CDR1 MNHEY and CDR2 SMNVEV (reference sequence). J was trimmed by 6 bases and V by 0 bases; bases with no gene match: 1. There are 14 residues in the CDR3.